Each of the 7 T cell receptor beta chains below was sequenced from the same sample in a study of T cell repertoires in cytomegalovirus infection. TCRdb reprocessed the reads with MiXCR, giving one entry per CDR3 protein. The sample contains 97,000 or so distinct CDR3 sequences, approximately 16% of which appear only once. Sequenced sample: PBMCs. These receptors were obtained from a human donor in good health (CMV status not recorded). Some clones in this sample may be carry-over from other donors' samples.

This clonotype was observed at least ten times. V and J are TRBV28 and TRBJ1-5; tentative D call: TRBD1 (6 bases). V lost 5 bases to trimming and J lost 15 bases, with 14 bases between them. CDR3 size: 11 residues. The germline V gene has CDR1 MDHEN and CDR2 SYDVKM. The CDR3: CASSADSRGHF. CDR3 in DNA: TGTGCCAGCAGTGCGGACAGCCGGGGGCATTTT.

This chain uses TRBV10-3 with TRBJ1-1, with D perhaps matching TRBD1 (5 bases). The CDR3 has 13 amino acids. Germline V gene lookup returns CDR1 ENHRY and CDR2 SYGVKD. V was pared by 6 bases and J by 2 bases, with 10 bases between. DNA of the CDR3: TGTGCCATCAGCCCCGACAGAAACACTGAAGCTTTCTTT. Protein: CAISPDRNTEAFF.

A few counts support this clonotype. The rearrangement uses TRBV19 and TRBJ2-7; the D gene is possibly TRBD2 (7 bases). V was trimmed by 10 bases and J by 3 bases, leaving 16 bases between them. Germline V gene lookup returns CDR1 LNHDA and CDR2 SQIVND (reference sequence). This CDR3 is built from 13 residues. The CDR3 DNA reads TGTGCCACTGGGGGGGCCCCCCTCTACGAGCAGTACTTC. It encodes CATGGAPLYEQYF.

A word on this clonotype: This likely comes from a read error, as the CDR3 has no conserved phenylalanine or tryptophan at its end. The chain combines TRBV7-8 with TRBJ2-7, with TRBD1 identical over 9 bases. The junction had 5 bases not matched to a gene; V was cut back by 5 bases and J by 6 bases. The CDR3 is 13 amino acids. Germline CDR1 reads SGHVS; CDR2 reads FQNEAQ. As DNA, the CDR3 is TGTGCCAGCAGCCGGGACAGGGAAGGCGAGCAGTACTGC. It encodes CASSRDREGEQYC.

The table lists this clonotype with a few counts. The V and J genes are TRBV24-1 and TRBJ1-2; D not resolved. V lost 6 bases and J 8 bases, leaving 15 bases between the germline ends. This CDR3 spans 13 amino acids. From germline, CDR1 is KGHDR and CDR2 SFDVKD. CDR3 residues: CATSQDGVGGYTF. In DNA, the CDR3 is TGTGCCACCAGTCAAGACGGGGTGGGCGGCTACACCTTC.

This clonotype was observed a handful of times. This chain links TRBV28 with TRBJ2-4, with TRBD1 matching 7 bases. V shed 5 bases and J 15 bases; nucleotides not matched to a gene: 10. Germline assignment: CDR1 MDHEN and CDR2 SYDVKM. The CDR3 totals 12 residues. The CDR3 sequence is CASSTPTGFGYF. DNA for the CDR3: TGTGCCAGCAGTACTCCGACAGGGTTTGGGTACTTC.

This clonotype has just a few counts. The V and J genes are TRBV14 and TRBJ2-5, with 8 bases matching TRBD1. The V gene's germline CDR1 is SGHDN and CDR2 FVKESK. The trim removed 4 bases at V and 7 bases at J, leaving 14 bases unmatched. The CDR3 totals 16 residues. CDR3 nucleotide sequence: TGTGCCAGCAGCCTCTCTTGGACAGGGACCAAGGGGACCCAGTACTTC. Residues: CASSLSWTGTKGTQYF.